Below, 30 T cell receptor beta chains from the same sample are listed, as sequenced in a study of a mutant IDH1 vaccine in newly diagnosed glioma. These receptors have no known antigen. Clones were sequenced by immunoSEQ multiplex PCR, and TCRdb holds only the in-frame ones, with some missing. The sample records roughly 29,000 clones, less than 90% being singletons. Time point reported: week 23, last vaccination. It was 300 ug of mutant IDH1 20-mer peptide that made up each vaccine dose, given with topical imiquimod. The sample here was PBMCs, taken from a glioma patient whose treatment included an IDH1 peptide vaccine. All receptors derive from a woman under 30 with glioma.

The genes are TRBV6-1 and TRBJ1-5, with D possibly TRBD1 on 6 matching bases. There are 15 residues in the CDR3. Germline V CDR1 and CDR2: MNHNS, SASEGT. Trimming took off 2 bases at V and 7 bases at J, with 15 bases between the two ends. In DNA form, the CDR3 reads TGTGCCAGCAGTGAAAAAGCGGGGGCGAGACAGCCCCAGCATTTT. Its translation is CASSEKAGARQPQHF.

The rearrangement links TRBV7-6 to TRBJ2-1; D is uncertain. This CDR3 has 14 residues. The V and J ends lost 3 bases and 6 bases respectively, with 12 bases between them. Germline-derived CDR1 and CDR2 are SGHVS and FNYEAQ. The CDR3: CASSLTRSPNEQFF. The CDR3 nucleotides read TGTGCCAGCAGCTTGACTCGCTCCCCCAATGAGCAGTTCTTC. Complete variable domain (other parts from reference TRBV7-6 and TRBJ2-1): GAGVSQSPRYKVTKRGQDVALRCDPISGHVSLYWYRQALGQGPEFLTYFNYEAQQDKSGLPNDRFSAERPEGSISTLTIQRTEQRDSAMYRCASSLTRSPNEQFFGPGTRLTVL.

This rearrangement joins TRBV28 to TRBJ1-5; D remains ambiguous. CDR3 length equals 12 residues. V lost 7 bases and J 2 bases, leaving 6 bases between the germline ends. Looked up from germline, CDR1 is MDHEN and CDR2 is SYDVKM. The CDR3 sequence is CASMNRNQPQHF. DNA of the CDR3: TGTGCCAGCATGAACCGCAATCAGCCCCAGCATTTT.

This chain connects TRBV29-1 to TRBJ2-5; the match to TRBD1 covers 12 bases. The end of the DNA is better explained by TRBJ2-7, so the J call may be wrong. The CDR3 contains 13 residues. Germline V gives CDR1 SQVTM, CDR2 ANQGSEA. The CDR3 DNA is TGCAGCGTCAGGCGGGACAGGGGGCTCGAGCAGTACTTC. Amino acid sequence: CSVRRDRGLEQYF.

The J gene is TRBJ1-1, the V gene TRBV5-1; no firm D call. The CDR3 is made up of 15 amino acids. CDR1 SGHRS and CDR2 YFSETQ come from the germline V gene. The V end lost 4 bases, the J end lost 1 base, and 14 bases lay between the germline ends. The CDR3 nucleotides are TGCGCCAGCAGCGACGGACCGATGGGGAACACTGAAGCTTTCTTT. This sequence encodes CASSDGPMGNTEAFF. The full variable domain, rest sourced from reference TRBV5-1 and TRBJ1-1, is KAGVTQTPRYLIKTRGQQVTLSCSPISGHRSVSWYQQTPGQGLQFLFEYFSETQRNKGNFPGRFSGRQFSNSRSEMNVSTLELGDSALYLCASSDGPMGNTEAFFGQGTRLTVV.

The chain is built from TRBV5-6 and TRBJ1-6; D is ambiguous. With 0 bases removed from V and 5 bases from J, the gap between germline ends came to 6 bases. From germline, CDR1 is SGHDT and CDR2 YYEEEE. The CDR3 has 14 residues. The DNA of the CDR3 is TGTGCCAGCAGCTTGGGTGGGGATAATTCACCCCTCCACTTT. Its translation is CASSLGGDNSPLHF.

The DNA for the CDR3 is TGTGCCAGCAGGTCCGGGACAGGCGGGACCTCCTCCTATAATTCACCCCTCCACTTT. Protein product: CASRSGTGGTSSYNSPLHF. V and J are TRBV27 and TRBJ1-6, with TRBD1 matching 8 bases. The CDR3 sequence is 19 residues long. From germline, CDR1 is MNHEY and CDR2 SMNVEV (reference sequence). The J segment lost 0 bases and the V segment lost 6 bases, leaving 13 bases of the junction unmatched.

The chain has TRBV5-8 and TRBJ2-6, with D hard to call. Germline V lookup: CDR1 SGHTS, CDR2 YDEGEE. The CDR3 covers 19 residues. Trimming removed 4 bases from V and 0 bases from J, with 20 bases in between. The CDR3 region has the DNA TGTGCCAGCAGCCCCTTGCTAGGCAGGCCGAGCTCTGGGGCCAACGTCCTGACTTTC. It translates to CASSPLLGRPSSGANVLTF.

The chain joins TRBV14 to TRBJ1-2; no clear D. Germline V gene data show CDR1 as SGHDN and CDR2 as FVKESK. V lost 5 bases and J 1 base, leaving 8 bases between the germline ends. The CDR3 covers 13 residues. The CDR3 DNA reads as TGTGCCAGCAGCGCACAGATTAACTATGGCTACACCTTC. Protein: CASSAQINYGYTF.

The CDR3 DNA reads TGTGCCAGCAGCTTAGGTAGCTACGAGCAGTACTTC. This encodes CASSLGSYEQYF. V is TRBV7-2 and J is TRBJ2-7; D gene unclear. Germline-derived CDR1 and CDR2 are SGHTA and FQGNSA. This CDR3 is built from 12 residues. V lost 1 base to trimming and J lost 3 bases, with 4 bases between them.

The chain joins TRBV19 to TRBJ2-7, with 11 bases lining up with TRBD2. CDR3 length: 14 residues. The J segment lost 2 bases and the V segment lost 7 bases, leaving 4 bases of the junction unmatched. Germline V lookup: CDR1 LNHDA, CDR2 SQIVND (reference sequence). As DNA, the CDR3 is TGTGCCAGTAAACCACTAGCGGGGGCCTACGAGCAGTACTTC. Amino acid sequence: CASKPLAGAYEQYF.

The chain couples TRBV18 to TRBJ1-6; D gene ambiguous. Germline V gives CDR1 KGHSH, CDR2 LQKENI. V lost 5 bases and J 7 bases, leaving 18 bases between the germline ends. The CDR3 is 16 amino acids. The chain's CDR3 is CASSSSRIGNNSPLHF. CDR3 DNA: TGTGCCAGCTCATCTTCACGGATAGGGAACAATTCACCCCTCCACTTT.

The gene calls are TRBV2 and TRBJ2-3; the D gene is possibly TRBD1 (6 bases). Germline CDR1 and CDR2: SNHLY and FYNNEI. This CDR3 is built from 14 residues. Trimming took off 7 bases at V and 0 bases at J, with 11 bases between the two ends. Here the CDR3 reads CASNLGQSTDTQYF. The CDR3 bases are TGTGCCAGCAACCTAGGACAGAGCACAGATACGCAGTATTTT. Full variable domain (outside the CDR3, taken from reference TRBV2 and TRBJ2-3): EPEVTQTPSHQVTQMGQEVILRCVPISNHLYFYWYRQILGQKVEFLVSFYNNEISEKSEIFDDQFSVERPDGSNFTLKIRSTKLEDSAMYFCASNLGQSTDTQYFGPGTRLTVL.

J is TRBJ2-7 and V is TRBV5-1, with 9 bases identical to TRBD1. This CDR3 has 14 amino acids. CDR1 and CDR2 from the germline V gene are SGHRS and YFSETQ. The V segment lost 2 bases and the J segment 3 bases; nucleotides outside the gene matches: 3. CDR3 bases: TGCGCCAGCAGCTTCCGACAGGGGGACTACGAGCAGTACTTC. As protein: CASSFRQGDYEQYF.

The J gene is TRBJ1-4, the V gene TRBV2; perhaps TRBD1 as D (6 bases). The germline V gene has CDR1 SNHLY and CDR2 FYNNEI. Trimming removed 6 bases from V and 1 base from J, with 12 bases in between. The CDR3 has 15 amino acids. CDR3 DNA: TGTGCCAGCAGCATATACAGGGTAACTAATGAAAAACTGTTTTTT. The encoded protein is CASSIYRVTNEKLFF.

V and J are TRBV6-5 and TRBJ2-7, with 8 bases matching TRBD2. CDR1 MNHEY and CDR2 SVGAGI come from the germline V gene. After removal of 6 bases from V and 3 bases from J, the junction contained 10 bases not matched to a gene. This CDR3 comprises 15 residues. The CDR3 loop is CASSELRGADYEQYF. CDR3 coding DNA: TGTGCCAGCAGCGAACTGCGGGGGGCCGACTACGAGCAGTACTTC.

The gene calls are TRBV2 and TRBJ1-4; 10 nucleotides align to TRBD1. Germline V lookup: CDR1 SNHLY, CDR2 FYNNEI. The length of the CDR3 is 14 residues. V lost 6 bases, J lost 6 bases, and 4 bases stayed unmatched. CDR3 bases: TGTGCCAGCAGGCCGGGACAGGGGTATGAAAAACTGTTTTTT. This codes for CASRPGQGYEKLFF.

V is TRBV6-5 and J is TRBJ1-1; possible D gene TRBD1, 6 bases. CDR1 is MNHEY and CDR2 is SVGAGI in the germline V gene. The CDR3 totals 15 residues. Trimming took 0 bases from V and 4 from J, leaving 12 bases between them. The CDR3 loop reads CASSYSRQGLTEAFF. The CDR3 nucleotides are TGTGCCAGCAGTTACTCGAGGCAGGGGCTCACTGAAGCTTTCTTT.

This clone was counted between two and nine times. The chain recombines TRBV18 with TRBJ1-1, with unresolved D. The germline V gene encodes CDR1 KGHSH and CDR2 LQKENI. The CDR3 covers 9 residues. Between the trimmed V and J ends, which lost 10 bases and 8 bases, there was a span of 8 bases. The CDR3 spells CATDQEAFF. The CDR3 nucleotides are TGTGCCACCGATCAGGAAGCTTTCTTT.

In DNA, the CDR3 is TGTGCCAGCAGTGTTCTCGGGACAGGGGTGGGGGAGCAGTACTTC. Protein: CASSVLGTGVGEQYF. This chain uses TRBV28 with TRBJ2-7; the match to TRBD1 covers 10 bases. J lost 7 bases, V lost 5 bases, and 11 bases had no gene match. Germline V CDR1 and CDR2: MDHEN, SYDVKM. This CDR3 comprises 15 residues.

J is TRBJ1-4 and V is TRBV4-3; D is uncertain. Trimming shortened V by 4 bases and J by 3 bases, and 9 bases separated the two germline ends. This CDR3 spans 14 amino acids. Germline values: CDR1 LGHNA, CDR2 YSLEER. CDR3: CASSPSISNEKLFF. The CDR3 DNA reads as TGCGCCAGCAGCCCAAGCATCTCTAATGAAAAACTGTTTTTT.

This chain's CDR3 is CASSLTGTSITETQYF. The CDR3 nucleotides are TGTGCCAGCAGCTTAACCGGGACTAGCATCACAGAGACCCAGTACTTC. V is TRBV7-2 and J is TRBJ2-5; 9 nucleotides agree with TRBD2. Trimming removed 2 bases from V and 4 bases from J; junction bases left unmatched: 8. CDR1 is SGHTA and CDR2 is FQGNSA in the germline V gene. CDR3 length equals 16 residues. Filled out from reference TRBV7-2 and TRBJ2-5, the complete variable domain reads GAGVSQSPSNKVTEKGKDVELRCDPISGHTALYWYRQSLGQGLEFLIYFQGNSAPDKSGLPSDRFSAERTGGSVSTLTIQRTQQEDSAVYLCASSLTGTSITETQYFGPGTRLLVL.

This clone was seen a handful of times. The gene calls are TRBV19 and TRBJ2-1, with a weak D call TRBD1 (6 bases). Looked up from germline, CDR1 is LNHDA and CDR2 is SQIVND (reference sequence). The CDR3 is 16 amino acids. V was pared by 4 bases and J by 1 base, with 14 bases between. As DNA, the CDR3 is TGTGCCAGTAGTACTCCAGGGGCAGGATCCTACAATGAGCAGTTCTTC. The encoded protein is CASSTPGAGSYNEQFF.

This sequence joins TRBV7-9 and TRBJ1-2; D may be TRBD1 (5 bases). Germline CDR1 reads SEHNR; CDR2 reads FQNEAQ (reference sequence). This CDR3 spans 13 amino acids. Trimming removed 3 bases from V and 5 bases from J, with 10 bases in between. DNA for the CDR3: TGTGCCAGCAGCTTCCCGACAGAGTATGGCTACACCTTC. It codes for CASSFPTEYGYTF.

The chain combines TRBV7-9 with TRBJ2-6; D gene uncertain. Per the germline V gene, CDR1 is SEHNR and CDR2 is FQNEAQ (reference sequence). The CDR3 loop spans 15 amino acids. The V and J ends lost 1 base and 4 bases respectively, with 8 bases between them. The CDR3 bases are TGTGCCAGCAGCTTAGACCTAAGGGGGGCCAACGTCCTGACTTTC. As protein: CASSLDLRGANVLTF.

The chain has TRBV19 and TRBJ2-7; TRBD1 aligns across 9 bases. The junction had 13 bases not matched to a gene; V was cut back by 3 bases and J by 1 base. The CDR3 is made up of 18 amino acids. CDR1 and CDR2 from the germline V gene are LNHDA and SQIVND (reference sequence). CDR3 DNA sequence: TGTGCCAGTAGTATGATGGGACAGGGCACTGGGGGTTCCTACGAGCAGTACTTC. Translated: CASSMMGQGTGGSYEQYF.

The CDR3 DNA follows: TGTGCCAGCAGCAGGGCGACTAGCGGGAACTCCTACGAGCAGTACTTC. Translated: CASSRATSGNSYEQYF. The chain links TRBV7-8 to TRBJ2-7; 11 nucleotides match TRBD2. This CDR3 has 16 residues. V lost 5 bases, J lost 0 bases, and 6 bases stayed unmatched. Germline assignment: CDR1 SGHVS and CDR2 FQNEAQ.

DNA of the CDR3: TGTGCCAGCAGCGCGGACGGCCGACCCTACGAGCAGTACTTC. This translates into CASSADGRPYEQYF. The V and J genes are TRBV7-9 and TRBJ2-7; D gene uncertain. The germline V and J ends were trimmed by 5 bases and 2 bases, with 13 bases remaining between them. Looked up from germline, CDR1 is SEHNR and CDR2 is FQNEAQ (reference sequence). The CDR3 consists of 14 residues.

The rearrangement joins TRBV10-3 to TRBJ2-1; D may correspond to TRBD1 or TRBD2 (5 bases each). V gave up 0 bases and J gave up 5 bases, with 14 bases separating them. Germline assignment: CDR1 ENHRY and CDR2 SYGVKD. This CDR3 spans 16 amino acids. The CDR3: CAISESSPGPDNEQFF. The CDR3 bases are TGTGCCATCAGTGAGTCGAGCCCGGGACCGGACAATGAGCAGTTCTTC.

This clone showed up just a few times. V and J are TRBV19 and TRBJ1-1; 9 bases are a match to TRBD1. With V trimmed by 7 bases and J by 3 bases, 12 bases remained unmatched. CDR1 is LNHDA and CDR2 is SQIVND in the germline V gene (reference sequence). The CDR3 length is 16 residues. DNA for the CDR3: TGTGCCAGTAAAAACCCGGGACAGGGTGGGTACACTGAAGCTTTCTTT. It codes for CASKNPGQGGYTEAFF.